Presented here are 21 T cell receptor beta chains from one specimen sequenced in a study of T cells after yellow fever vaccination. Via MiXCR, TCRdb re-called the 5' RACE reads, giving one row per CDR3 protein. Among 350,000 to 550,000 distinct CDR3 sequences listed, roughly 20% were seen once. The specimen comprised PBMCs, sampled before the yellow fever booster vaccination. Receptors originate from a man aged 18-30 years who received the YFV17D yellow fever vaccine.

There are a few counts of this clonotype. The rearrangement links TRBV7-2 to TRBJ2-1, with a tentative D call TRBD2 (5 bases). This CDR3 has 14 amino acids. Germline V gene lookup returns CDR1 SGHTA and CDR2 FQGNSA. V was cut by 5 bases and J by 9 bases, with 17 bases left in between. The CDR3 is CASSQENGVGEQFF. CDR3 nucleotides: TGTGCCAGCAGCCAAGAGAACGGGGTGGGTGAGCAGTTCTTC.

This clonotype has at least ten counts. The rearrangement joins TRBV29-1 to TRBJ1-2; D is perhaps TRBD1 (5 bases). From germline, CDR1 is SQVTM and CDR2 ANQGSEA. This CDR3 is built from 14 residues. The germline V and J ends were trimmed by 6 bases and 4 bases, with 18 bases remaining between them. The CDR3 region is CSVRRIAGSYGYTF. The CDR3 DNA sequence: TGCAGCGTCCGACGAATTGCAGGGTCCTATGGCTACACCTTC.

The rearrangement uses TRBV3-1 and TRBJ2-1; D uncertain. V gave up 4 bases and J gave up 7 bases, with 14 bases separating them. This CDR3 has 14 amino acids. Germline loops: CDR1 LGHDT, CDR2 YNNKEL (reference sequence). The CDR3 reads CASSPLPARNEQFF. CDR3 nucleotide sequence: TGTGCCAGCAGCCCTCTCCCCGCGAGAAATGAGCAGTTCTTC.

The CDR3 DNA reads as TGTGCCATCAGGGAGGTGGGCGCCGGACCCACTGAAGCTTTCTTT. Its translation is CAIREVGAGPTEAFF. The chain uses TRBV10-3 and TRBJ1-1; D unresolved. V dropped 6 bases and J dropped 4 bases, with 18 bases sitting between them. The CDR3 contains 15 residues. Germline CDR1 reads ENHRY; CDR2 reads SYGVKD.

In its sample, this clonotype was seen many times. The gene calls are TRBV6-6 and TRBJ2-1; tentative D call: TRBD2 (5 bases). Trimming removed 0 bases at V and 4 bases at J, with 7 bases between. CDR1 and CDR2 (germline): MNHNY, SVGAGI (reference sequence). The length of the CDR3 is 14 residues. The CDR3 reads CASSYSTNYNEQFF. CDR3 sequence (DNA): TGTGCCAGCAGTTACTCGACTAATTACAATGAGCAGTTCTTC.

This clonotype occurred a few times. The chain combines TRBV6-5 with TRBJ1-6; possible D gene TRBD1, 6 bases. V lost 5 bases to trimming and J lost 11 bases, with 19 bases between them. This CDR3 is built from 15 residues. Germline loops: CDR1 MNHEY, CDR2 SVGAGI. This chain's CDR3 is CASSPHRENRPPLHF. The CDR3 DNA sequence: TGTGCCAGCAGTCCGCACAGGGAAAACAGACCACCCCTCCACTTT.

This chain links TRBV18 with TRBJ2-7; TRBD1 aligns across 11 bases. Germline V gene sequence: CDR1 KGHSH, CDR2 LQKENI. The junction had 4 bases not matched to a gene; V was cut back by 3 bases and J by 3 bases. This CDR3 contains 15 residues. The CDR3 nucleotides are TGTGCCAGCTCACCTCCGGGACAGGGGGGCTACGAGCAGTACTTC. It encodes CASSPPGQGGYEQYF. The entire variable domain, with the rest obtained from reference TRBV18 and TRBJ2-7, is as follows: NAGVMQNPRHLVRRRGQEARLRCSPMKGHSHVYWYRQLPEEGLKFMVYLQKENIIDESGMPKERFSAEFPKEGPSILRIQQVVRGDSAAYFCASSPPGQGGYEQYFGPGTRLTVT.

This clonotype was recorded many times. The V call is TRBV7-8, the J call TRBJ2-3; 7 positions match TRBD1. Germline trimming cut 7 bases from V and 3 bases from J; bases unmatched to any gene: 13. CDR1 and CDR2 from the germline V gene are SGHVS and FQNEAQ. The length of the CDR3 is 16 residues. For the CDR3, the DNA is TGTGCCAGCACCTCAGTGGAGGCCAGGGGGACAGATACGCAGTATTTT. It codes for CASTSVEARGTDTQYF.

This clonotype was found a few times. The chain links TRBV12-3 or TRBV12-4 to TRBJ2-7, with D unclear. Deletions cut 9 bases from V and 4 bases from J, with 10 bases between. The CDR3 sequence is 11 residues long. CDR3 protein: CASLGMYEQYF. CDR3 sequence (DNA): TGTGCCAGTTTGGGGATGTACGAGCAGTACTTC.

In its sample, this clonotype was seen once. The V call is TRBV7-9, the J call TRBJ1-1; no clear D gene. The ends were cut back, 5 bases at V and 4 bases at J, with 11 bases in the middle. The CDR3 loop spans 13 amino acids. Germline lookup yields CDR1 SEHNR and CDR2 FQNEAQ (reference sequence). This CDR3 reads CASSVEWGTEAFF. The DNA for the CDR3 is TGTGCCAGCAGCGTGGAGTGGGGCACTGAAGCTTTCTTT.

DNA for the CDR3: TGTGCCAGCAGCTTAACCGGTCTAGGGGGGTCTGAAGAGACCCAGTACTTC. Amino acids: CASSLTGLGGSEETQYF. The chain couples TRBV7-3 to TRBJ2-5; D may be TRBD1 or TRBD2 (6 bases each). Trimming took 0 bases from V and 3 from J, leaving 17 bases between them. The CDR3 totals 17 residues. Germline CDR1 is SGHTA and CDR2 is FQGTGA.

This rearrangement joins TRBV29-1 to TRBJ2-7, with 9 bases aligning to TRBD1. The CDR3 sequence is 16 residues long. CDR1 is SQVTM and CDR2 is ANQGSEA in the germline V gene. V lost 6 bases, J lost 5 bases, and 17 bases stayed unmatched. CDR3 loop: CSVQTGGTYPSDEQYF. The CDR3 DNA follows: TGCAGCGTCCAGACAGGGGGAACGTATCCCAGTGACGAGCAGTACTTC.

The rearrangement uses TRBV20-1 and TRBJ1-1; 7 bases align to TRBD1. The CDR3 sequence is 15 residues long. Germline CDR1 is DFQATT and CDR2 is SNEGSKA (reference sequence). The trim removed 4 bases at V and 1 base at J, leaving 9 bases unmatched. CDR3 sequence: CSATTPTGRNTEAFF. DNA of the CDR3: TGCAGTGCTACCACCCCGACAGGGAGGAACACTGAAGCTTTCTTT.

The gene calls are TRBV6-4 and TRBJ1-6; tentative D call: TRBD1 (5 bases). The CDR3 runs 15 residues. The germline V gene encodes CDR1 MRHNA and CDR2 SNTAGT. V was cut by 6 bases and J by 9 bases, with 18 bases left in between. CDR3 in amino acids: CASREGPDDSSPLHF. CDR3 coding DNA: TGTGCCAGCAGAGAAGGGCCCGACGACAGTTCACCCCTCCACTTT.

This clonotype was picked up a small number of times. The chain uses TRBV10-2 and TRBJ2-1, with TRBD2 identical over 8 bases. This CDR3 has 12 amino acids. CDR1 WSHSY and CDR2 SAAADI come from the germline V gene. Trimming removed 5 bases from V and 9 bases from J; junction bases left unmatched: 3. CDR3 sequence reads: CASSSGGGEQFF. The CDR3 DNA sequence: TGCGCCAGCAGTTCGGGGGGGGGTGAGCAGTTCTTC.

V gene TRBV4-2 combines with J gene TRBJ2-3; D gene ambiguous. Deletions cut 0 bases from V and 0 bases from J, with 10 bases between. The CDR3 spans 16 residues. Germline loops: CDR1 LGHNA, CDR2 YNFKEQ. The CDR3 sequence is CASSQEGPGSTDTQYF. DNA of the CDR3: TGTGCCAGCAGCCAAGAAGGGCCAGGAAGCACAGATACGCAGTATTTT.

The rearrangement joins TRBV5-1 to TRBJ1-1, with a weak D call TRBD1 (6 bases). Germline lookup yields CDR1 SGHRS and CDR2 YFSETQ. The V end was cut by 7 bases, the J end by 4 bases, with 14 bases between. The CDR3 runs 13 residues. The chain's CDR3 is CASGLGGRTEAFF. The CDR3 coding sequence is TGCGCCAGCGGGTTGGGGGGCCGCACTGAAGCTTTCTTT.

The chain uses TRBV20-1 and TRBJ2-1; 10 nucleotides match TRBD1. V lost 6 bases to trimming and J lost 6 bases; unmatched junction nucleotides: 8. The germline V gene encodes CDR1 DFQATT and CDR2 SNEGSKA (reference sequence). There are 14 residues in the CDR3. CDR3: CSAPGQGGFNEQFF. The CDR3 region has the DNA TGCAGTGCCCCTGGACAGGGGGGTTTCAATGAGCAGTTCTTC.

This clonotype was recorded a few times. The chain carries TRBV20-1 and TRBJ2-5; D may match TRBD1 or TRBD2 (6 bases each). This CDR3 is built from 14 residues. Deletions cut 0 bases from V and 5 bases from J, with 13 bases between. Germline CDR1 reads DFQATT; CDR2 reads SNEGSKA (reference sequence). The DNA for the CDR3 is TGCAGTGCTAGAGATCCGGGGGCCTCGGAGACCCAGTACTTC. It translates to CSARDPGASETQYF.

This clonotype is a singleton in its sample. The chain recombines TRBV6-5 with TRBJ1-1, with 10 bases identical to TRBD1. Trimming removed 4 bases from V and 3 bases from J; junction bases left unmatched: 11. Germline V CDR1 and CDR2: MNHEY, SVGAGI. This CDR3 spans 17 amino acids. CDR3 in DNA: TGTGCCAGCAGTTTAATGACAGGGGGCCGTGTGTACACTGAAGCTTTCTTT. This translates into CASSLMTGGRVYTEAFF.

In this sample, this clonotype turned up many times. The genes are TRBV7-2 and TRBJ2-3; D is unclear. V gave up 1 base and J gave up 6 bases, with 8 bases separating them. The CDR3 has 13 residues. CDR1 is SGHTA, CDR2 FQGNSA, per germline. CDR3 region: CASSLESWDTQYF. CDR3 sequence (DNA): TGTGCCAGCAGCTTAGAGTCTTGGGATACGCAGTATTTT.